Listed below are T cell receptor beta chains from one sample, sequenced in a study of shared clonotypes between healthy human individuals. Only in-frame clones appear in the TCRdb table, and some are missing; sequencing was by immunoSEQ multiplex PCR. This table holds roughly 2.2 million clones, over 90% found once. Sequencing was carried out using naive CD4+ T cells from PBMCs. Every receptor here comes from a man in his late teens or twenties in good health. Some clones in this sample may be carry-over from other donors' samples. Each CDR3 is given with its conserved first and last residue. D genes are given only for firm matches. Clone size is stated in some rows and not others, as once, few, many or a class when expanded.

cdr3_aa: CASSQIAGNFYEQFF
cdr3_nt: TGCGCCAGCAGCCAAATAGCGGGAAATTTCTATGAGCAGTTCTTC
v_call: TRBV4-1
d_call: TRBD2
clone_size: .
j_call: TRBJ2-1

cdr3_aa: CSARTDTEAFF
cdr3_nt: TGCAGTGCTAGAACGGACACTGAAGCTTTCTTT
v_call: TRBV20-1
d_call: .
clone_size: .
j_call: TRBJ1-1

cdr3_aa: CASSITTDTQYF
cdr3_nt: TGCGCCAGCAGCATAACCACAGATACGCAGTATTTT
v_call: TRBV5-1
d_call: .
clone_size: .
j_call: TRBJ2-3

cdr3_aa: CASSRDRGGQFF
cdr3_nt: TGTGCCAGCTCACGGGACAGGGGGGGGCAGTTCTTC
v_call: TRBV18
d_call: TRBD1
clone_size: .
j_call: TRBJ2-1

cdr3_aa: CASSLTGTGPYEQYF
cdr3_nt: TGTGCCAGTAGTCTTACCGGGACAGGGCCGTACGAGCAGTACTTC
v_call: TRBV19
d_call: TRBD1
clone_size: .
j_call: TRBJ2-7

cdr3_aa: CASRLDKNTEAFF
cdr3_nt: TGTGCCAGCAGACTCGACAAGAACACTGAAGCTTTCTTT
v_call: TRBV6-5
d_call: .
clone_size: few
j_call: TRBJ1-1

cdr3_aa: CASSPQDSYGYTF
cdr3_nt: TGTGCCAGTAGTCCTCAAGACAGCTATGGCTACACCTTC
v_call: TRBV19
d_call: .
clone_size: .
j_call: TRBJ1-2

cdr3_aa: CASSAEVVYGYTF
cdr3_nt: TGTGCCAGCAGCGCCGAGGTAGTGTATGGCTACACCTTC
v_call: TRBV9
d_call: .
clone_size: once
j_call: TRBJ1-2

cdr3_aa: CAAARRDTEAFF
cdr3_nt: TGTGCCGCGGCGCGTAGAGACACTGAAGCTTTCTTT
v_call: TRBV15
d_call: .
clone_size: .
j_call: TRBJ1-1

cdr3_aa: CASSPGGNQPQHF
cdr3_nt: TGTGCCAGCAGCCCCGGTGGCAATCAGCCCCAGCATTTT
v_call: TRBV11-2
d_call: .
clone_size: .
j_call: TRBJ1-5

cdr3_aa: CASSRDATGELFF
cdr3_nt: TGTGCCAGCAGCAGGGATGCCACCGGGGAGCTGTTTTTT
v_call: TRBV28
d_call: .
clone_size: .
j_call: TRBJ2-2

cdr3_aa: CASSPLPRGWNEQFF
cdr3_nt: TGTGCCAGCAGCCCCCTACCCCGAGGGTGGAATGAGCAGTTCTTC
v_call: TRBV11-2
d_call: .
clone_size: .
j_call: TRBJ2-1

cdr3_aa: CASSTPPDGTGELFF
cdr3_nt: TGTGCCAGCAGTACCCCCCCGGACGGCACCGGGGAGCTGTTTTTT
v_call: TRBV6-1
d_call: .
clone_size: once
j_call: TRBJ2-2

cdr3_aa: CASSDFGGRADNEQFF
cdr3_nt: TGTGCCAGCAGTGACTTTGGCGGGAGGGCCGACAATGAGCAGTTCTTC
v_call: TRBV2
d_call: TRBD2
clone_size: .
j_call: TRBJ2-1

cdr3_aa: CASSYSRQGIGSPLHF
cdr3_nt: TGTGCCAGCAGTTACTCACGACAGGGGATTGGTTCACCCCTCCACTTT
v_call: TRBV6-5
d_call: TRBD1
clone_size: .
j_call: TRBJ1-6

cdr3_aa: CASSRLAQDTGELFF
cdr3_nt: TGTGCCAGCAGCAGACTAGCTCAGGATACCGGGGAGCTGTTTTTT
v_call: TRBV5-6
d_call: TRBD2
clone_size: .
j_call: TRBJ2-2

cdr3_aa: CASSLGQVVGEQYF
cdr3_nt: TGTGCCAGCAGCTTAGGGCAGGTGGTCGGGGAGCAGTACTTC
v_call: TRBV11-1
d_call: .
clone_size: .
j_call: TRBJ2-7

cdr3_aa: CASQPRRSYNEQFF
cdr3_nt: TGTGCCAGCCAACCCCGGAGATCCTACAATGAGCAGTTCTTC
v_call: TRBV2
d_call: .
clone_size: .
j_call: TRBJ2-1

cdr3_aa: CASGGTGRGTQYF
cdr3_nt: TGTGCCAGTGGGGGGACAGGCCGCGGGACCCAGTACTTC
v_call: TRBV6-5
d_call: TRBD1
clone_size: .
j_call: TRBJ2-5

cdr3_aa: CASRPEGARGAFF
cdr3_nt: TGTGCCAGCAGACCGGAGGGGGCGCGAGGAGCTTTCTTT
v_call: TRBV5-4
d_call: TRBD1
clone_size: .
j_call: TRBJ1-1

cdr3_aa: CASSPVDSMNTEAFF
cdr3_nt: TGTGCCAGCTCACCAGTCGACAGTATGAACACTGAAGCTTTCTTT
v_call: TRBV18
d_call: .
clone_size: .
j_call: TRBJ1-1

cdr3_aa: CASSSGLAGGQETQYF
cdr3_nt: TGCGCCAGCAGCTCGGGACTAGCGGGAGGGCAAGAGACCCAGTACTTC
v_call: TRBV5-1
d_call: TRBD2
clone_size: few
j_call: TRBJ2-5

cdr3_aa: CSTSDNNEQFF
cdr3_nt: TGCAGCACTAGCGACAACAATGAGCAGTTCTTC
v_call: TRBV20-1
d_call: TRBD2
clone_size: .
j_call: TRBJ2-1

cdr3_aa: CASTRLAGTYEQYF
cdr3_nt: TGTGCCAGTACCCGACTAGCGGGTACCTACGAGCAGTACTTC
v_call: TRBV28
d_call: TRBD2
clone_size: .
j_call: TRBJ2-7

cdr3_aa: CASSKPDGKETQYF
cdr3_nt: TGTGCCAGCAGTAAACCAGACGGTAAAGAGACCCAGTACTTC
v_call: TRBV28
d_call: .
clone_size: .
j_call: TRBJ2-5

cdr3_aa: CSVRQNRGRVNTEAFF
cdr3_nt: TGCAGCGTTCGGCAAAATAGGGGGCGCGTGAACACTGAAGCTTTCTTT
v_call: TRBV29-1
d_call: TRBD1
clone_size: once
j_call: TRBJ1-1

cdr3_aa: CARRGGRGYTF
cdr3_nt: TGTGCCAGACGAGGGGGCAGGGGCTACACCTTC
v_call: TRBV6-1
d_call: TRBD1
clone_size: .
j_call: TRBJ1-2

cdr3_aa: CASSPGQGSGNQPQHF
cdr3_nt: TGTGCCAGCTCACCAGGACAGGGGAGTGGCAATCAGCCCCAGCATTTT
v_call: TRBV18
d_call: TRBD1
clone_size: few
j_call: TRBJ1-5

cdr3_aa: CAWSVGQNTEAFF
cdr3_nt: TGTGCCTGGAGTGTGGGACAGAACACTGAAGCTTTCTTT
v_call: TRBV30
d_call: .
clone_size: .
j_call: TRBJ1-1

cdr3_aa: CASTNPGLTYNEQFF
cdr3_nt: TGTGCCAGCACCAATCCGGGACTAACCTACAATGAGCAGTTCTTC
v_call: TRBV5-6
d_call: TRBD2
clone_size: .
j_call: TRBJ2-1

cdr3_aa: CASSQEVERSSGNTIYF
cdr3_nt: TGTGCCAGCAGCCAAGAGGTGGAGCGGAGCTCTGGAAACACCATATATTTT
v_call: TRBV4-2
d_call: .
clone_size: .
j_call: TRBJ1-3

cdr3_aa: CVRSLEGRPSSYEQYF
cdr3_nt: TGTGTCAGAAGCTTAGAGGGACGGCCAAGCTCCTACGAGCAGTACTTC
v_call: TRBV7-5
d_call: .
clone_size: .
j_call: TRBJ2-7

cdr3_aa: CASSPYFPAGALFF
cdr3_nt: TGCGCCAGCAGCCCCTACTTCCCAGCGGGAGCCCTGTTCTTC
v_call: TRBV4-1
d_call: TRBD2
clone_size: .
j_call: TRBJ2-1